The clone carrying this TCR beta chain was seen only a few times. Its target is not known. This sample was included in a study of blood T cells in healthy people across ages. Study observations and caveats: Unknown donor CMV status possibly confounded expanded clonotype changes. Diversity was estimated from one million T cells, and these estimates were considered underestimates.

Per the germline V gene, CDR1 is ENHRY and CDR2 is SYGVKD. V lost 8 bases and J lost 8, with 16 bases in between. This CDR3 has 13 residues. Primers used in a second PCR of about 7 to 12 cycles were a sample-barcoded 5' primer and a J-beta primer mix. MiXCR, run by TCRdb on the 5' RACE reads, gives a single entry per CDR3 protein. The data contain some 1,000,000 distinct CDR3 sequences, roughly a quarter of them singletons. The data were also submitted as part of a second study, on T cells of mothers and their children. That paper states: Sequencing revealed no T cell clones that were persistent and microchimeric.

The chain uses TRBV10-3 and TRBJ2-1; tentatively, D is TRBD1 (5 bases). The receptor's source is a girl aged 2 to 9 in good health. Material: blood. Written as DNA, the CDR3 is TGTGCCATCTCTAGTGGGGCGGTAGATGAGCAGTTCTTC. This translates into CAISSGAVDEQFF.